The present T cell receptor (beta chain) was sequenced within a study of blood T cell repertoires in COVID-19. Study-wide background: Acute and convalescent COVID-19 specimens originated in the United States, Italy and Spain.

Assay: immunoSEQ multiplex PCR; the TCRdb copy retains only in-frame clones and omits some. This sample yields some 180,000 clones, of which 86% are seen a single time; under 25% belongs to the top ten. This CDR3 has 13 residues. Germline CDR1 and CDR2: MNHEY and SVGAGI. The V and J ends lost 6 bases and 5 bases respectively, with 13 bases between them. The chain uses TRBV6-5 and TRBJ1-2; D is uncertain. The origin of this receptor is a man between 65 and 85 years old with active or convalescent COVID-19. The sequenced sample was peripheral blood. This CDR3 reads CASSQRAEYGYTF. The CDR3 DNA follows: TGTGCCAGCAGCCAGCGCGCTGAGTATGGCTACACCTTC.